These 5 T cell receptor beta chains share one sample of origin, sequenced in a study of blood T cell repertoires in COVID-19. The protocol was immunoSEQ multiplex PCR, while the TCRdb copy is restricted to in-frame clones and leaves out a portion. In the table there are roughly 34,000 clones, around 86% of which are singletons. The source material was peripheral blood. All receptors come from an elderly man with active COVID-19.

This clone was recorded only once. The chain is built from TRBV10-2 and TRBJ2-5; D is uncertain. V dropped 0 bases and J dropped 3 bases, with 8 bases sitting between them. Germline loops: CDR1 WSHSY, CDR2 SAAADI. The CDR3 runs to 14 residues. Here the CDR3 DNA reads TGCGCCAGCAGTGAGTCAAACAGAGAAGAGACCCAGTACTTC. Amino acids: CASSESNREETQYF.

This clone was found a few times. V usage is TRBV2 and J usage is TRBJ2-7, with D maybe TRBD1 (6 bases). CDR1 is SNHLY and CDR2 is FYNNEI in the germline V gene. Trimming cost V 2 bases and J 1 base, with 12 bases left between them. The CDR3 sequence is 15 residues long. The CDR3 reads CASSEPGDSSYEQYF. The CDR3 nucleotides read TGTGCCAGCAGTGAACCAGGGGATTCTTCCTACGAGCAGTACTTC.

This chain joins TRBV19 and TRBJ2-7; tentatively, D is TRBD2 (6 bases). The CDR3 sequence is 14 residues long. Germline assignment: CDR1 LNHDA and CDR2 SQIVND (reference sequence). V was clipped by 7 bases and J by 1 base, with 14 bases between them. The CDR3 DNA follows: TGTGCCAGTACGCACACCGGGAGTTCCTACGAGCAGTACTTC. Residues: CASTHTGSSYEQYF.

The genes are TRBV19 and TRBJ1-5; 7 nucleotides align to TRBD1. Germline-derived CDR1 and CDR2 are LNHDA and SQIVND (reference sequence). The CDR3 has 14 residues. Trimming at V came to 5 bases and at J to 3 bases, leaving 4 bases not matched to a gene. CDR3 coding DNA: TGTGCCAGTAGTCCAGGGACAGCCAATCAGCCCCAGCATTTT. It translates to CASSPGTANQPQHF.

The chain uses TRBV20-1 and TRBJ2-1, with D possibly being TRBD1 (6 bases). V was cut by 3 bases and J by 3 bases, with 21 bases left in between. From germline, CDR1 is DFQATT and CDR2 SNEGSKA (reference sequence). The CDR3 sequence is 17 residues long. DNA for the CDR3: TGCAGTGCTAGTCCCTTAGACAGGACAACAAACTACAATGAGCAGTTCTTC. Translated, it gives CSASPLDRTTNYNEQFF.